The T cell receptor beta chain under discussion was sequenced for a study of cytomegalovirus exposure and HLA in healthy donors. The CDR3 has 17 residues. Germline V gene data show CDR1 as MNHEY and CDR2 as SMNVEV (reference sequence). 13 Jbeta primers and 60 Vbeta primers were used for the PCR. This table comes from immunoSEQ multiplex PCR, and its TCRdb copy is limited to in-frame clones, with some not included. The sample comprises 150,000 to 200,000 clones, roughly 85% of which are singletons, and approximately 8% rests with the top ten. Study-wide findings and caveats: Most CMV-associated TCR beta chains were later found to appear HLA-restricted.

This clone showed up just once. The antigen is not known. This clonotype was sampled from a male donor in good health and CMV-seropositive. The material sequenced was PBMCs. This sequence joins TRBV27 and TRBJ2-5; 8 nucleotides match TRBD1. The DNA end is a closer match to TRBJ2-7, so the J assignment may be wrong. The CDR3, as DNA: TGTGCCAGCACCAACGCCCGGACAGGGCGATCTCCCTACGAGCAGTACTTC. It is translated as CASTNARTGRSPYEQYF.